The entry that follows covers one T cell receptor beta chain sequence. The antigen remains unidentified. The repertoire was sequenced with immunoSEQ multiplex PCR; TCRdb's copy has only in-frame clones and lacks some. The sample lists around 120,000 clones; 90% were seen once. The data belong to a study of graft-versus-host responses after intestinal transplantation. Study-wide context: Transplants given to recipients were multivisceral, liver-intestinal, or isolated intestinal. Findings and limits, study-wide: When patients had graft-donor T cell macrochimerism, their allografts held high graft-versus-host to host-versus-graft clonal ratios.

The CDR3 sequence is 13 residues long. Germline CDR1 KGHSH, CDR2 LQKENI. The V end was cut by 6 bases, the J end by 10 bases, with 17 bases between. The V gene is TRBV18, the J gene TRBJ2-3; D remains unclear. This TCR was sampled from a human donor who received an intestinal transplant. The source material was unstimulated CD4+ T cells sorted from spleen or lymph node cells, sampled before intestinal transplant. DNA of the CDR3: TGTGCCAGCTCTCCTTTTGAGGATTCAGCGCAGTATTTT. The encoded protein is CASSPFEDSAQYF. Together with reference TRBV18 and TRBJ2-3, the CDR3 gives the full variable domain: NAGVMQNPRHLVRRRGQEARLRCSPMKGHSHVYWYRQLPEEGLKFMVYLQKENIIDESGMPKERFSAEFPKEGPSILRIQQVVRGDSAAYFCASSPFEDSAQYFGPGTRLTVL.